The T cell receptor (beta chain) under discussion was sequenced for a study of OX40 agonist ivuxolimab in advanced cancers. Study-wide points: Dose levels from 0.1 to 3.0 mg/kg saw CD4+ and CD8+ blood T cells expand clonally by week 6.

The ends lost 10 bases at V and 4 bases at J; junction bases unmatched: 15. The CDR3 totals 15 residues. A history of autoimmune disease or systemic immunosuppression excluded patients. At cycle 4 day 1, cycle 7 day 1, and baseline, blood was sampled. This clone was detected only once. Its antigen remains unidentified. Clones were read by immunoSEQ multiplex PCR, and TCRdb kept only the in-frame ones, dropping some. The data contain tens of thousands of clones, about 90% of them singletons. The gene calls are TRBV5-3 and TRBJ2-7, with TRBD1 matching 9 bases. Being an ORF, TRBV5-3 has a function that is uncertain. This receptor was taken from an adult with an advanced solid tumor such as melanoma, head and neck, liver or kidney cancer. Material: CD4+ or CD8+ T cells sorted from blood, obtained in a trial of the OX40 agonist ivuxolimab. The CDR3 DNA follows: TGTGCCTCCTCCCCGGGACAGGGAAGGCGGTACGAGCAGTACTTC. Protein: CASSPGQGRRYEQYF.